The 21 T cell receptor beta chains below were found in one sample sequenced in a study of T cell responses to AZD1222 COVID-19 vaccine. Using immunoSEQ multiplex PCR, the repertoire was profiled, and TCRdb retains in-frame clones only, with some absent. The profile shows under 150,000 clones, about 92% of them singletons. Sequencing was performed on peripheral blood, taken on day 0 of AZD1222 vaccination. These receptors originate from an adult in good health.

The chain joins TRBV3-1 (or the pseudogene TRBV3-2) to TRBJ1-2, with 10 bases matching TRBD1. The J segment lost 9 bases and the V segment lost 4 bases, leaving 8 bases of the junction unmatched. The CDR3 consists of 14 residues. Per the germline V gene, CDR1 is LGHDT and CDR2 is YNNKEL (reference sequence). CDR3: CASSLRTGGRSYTF. CDR3 nucleotides: TGTGCCAGCAGCCTTAGGACAGGGGGTAGAAGCTACACCTTC.

This sequence joins TRBV7-2 and TRBJ1-1; D is ambiguous. V lost 5 bases and J 1 base, leaving 2 bases between the germline ends. The germline gives CDR1 SGHTA, CDR2 FQGNSA. CDR3 size: 11 residues. CDR3 in amino acids: CASSQNTEAFF. DNA for the CDR3: TGTGCCAGCAGCCAGAACACTGAAGCTTTCTTT.

V is TRBV30 and J is TRBJ1-5; D unclear. The CDR3 loop spans 13 amino acids. Germline V gene sequence: CDR1 GTSNPN, CDR2 SVGIG (reference sequence). Between the trimmed V and J ends, which lost 0 bases and 5 bases, there was a span of 8 bases. CDR3 sequence reads: CAWSVDRHQPQHF. The DNA for the CDR3 is TGTGCCTGGAGTGTAGACCGGCATCAGCCCCAGCATTTT.

The V call is TRBV18, the J call TRBJ1-1; D unresolved. Trimming removed 6 bases at V and 1 base at J, with 15 bases between. The CDR3 runs 15 residues. The germline V gene has CDR1 KGHSH and CDR2 LQKENI. The CDR3 DNA sequence: TGTGCCAGCTCCTCAAATCTTCCGGAGAACACTGAAGCTTTCTTT. Amino acid sequence: CASSSNLPENTEAFF.

The chain joins TRBV30 to TRBJ1-2; 7 positions agree with TRBD1. J lost 3 bases, V lost 7 bases, and 8 bases had no gene match. The CDR3 totals 13 residues. Germline CDR1 reads GTSNPN; CDR2 reads SVGIG (reference sequence). In DNA, the CDR3 is TGTGCCTTCGGACAGGACCTTCACTATGGCTACACCTTC. Encoded protein: CAFGQDLHYGYTF. Together with reference TRBV30 and TRBJ1-2, the CDR3 gives the full variable domain: SQTIHQWPATLVQPVGSPLSLECTVEGTSNPNLYWYRQAAGRGLQLLFYSVGIGQISSEVPQNLSASRPQDRQFILSSKKLLLSDSGFYLCAFGQDLHYGYTFGSGTRLTVV.

This clone was seen a single time. The chain links TRBV27 to TRBJ1-2, with 9 bases that match TRBD1. The CDR3 contains 13 residues. After removal of 5 bases from V and 11 bases from J, the junction contained 9 bases not matched to a gene. Per the germline V gene, CDR1 is MNHEY and CDR2 is SMNVEV (reference sequence). The CDR3 reads CASSAGTGFSYTF. CDR3 bases: TGTGCCAGCAGTGCCGGGACAGGGTTTAGTTACACCTTC.

J is TRBJ2-7 and V is TRBV7-3; 7 positions agree with TRBD2. The CDR3 runs to 14 residues. The germline gives CDR1 SGHTA, CDR2 FQGTGA. J lost 0 bases, V lost 5 bases, and 4 bases had no gene match. In nucleotides, the CDR3 is TGTGCCAGCAGCCCGGGGGGTAGCTCCTACGAGCAGTACTTC. Amino acid sequence: CASSPGGSSYEQYF.

This clone was found once. The chain has TRBV7-9 and TRBJ2-2, with 9 positions matching TRBD2. CDR1 SEHNR and CDR2 FQNEAQ come from the germline V gene (reference sequence). Germline trimming cut 5 bases from V and 6 bases from J; bases unmatched to any gene: 7. This CDR3 is built from 15 residues. The CDR3 DNA follows: TGTGCCAGCAGCCGGCCGGGACTAGCAGCCGGGGAGCTGTTTTTT. This sequence encodes CASSRPGLAAGELFF. Using reference TRBV7-9 and TRBJ2-2 for the parts outside the CDR3, the full variable domain is DTGVSQNPRHKITKRGQNVTFRCDPISEHNRLYWYRQTLGQGPEFLTYFQNEAQLEKSRLLSDRFSAERPKGSFSTLEIQRTEQGDSAMYLCASSRPGLAAGELFFGEGSRLTVL.

The V gene is TRBV6-2 or TRBV6-3, the J gene TRBJ2-1; 10 bases are a match to TRBD2. Germline assignment: CDR1 MNHEY and CDR2 SVGEGT. The junction had 14 bases not matched to a gene; V was cut back by 6 bases and J by 6 bases. This CDR3 region has 17 residues. Here the CDR3 reads CASSPETPSGSGNEQFF. CDR3 coding DNA: TGTGCCAGCAGCCCTGAGACTCCTAGCGGGAGCGGCAATGAGCAGTTCTTC.

This chain connects TRBV7-2 to TRBJ1-6; D is unresolved. The CDR3 loop spans 15 amino acids. The germline V and J ends were trimmed by 1 base and 8 bases, with 12 bases remaining between them. Germline-derived CDR1 and CDR2 are SGHTA and FQGNSA. The CDR3 loop reads CASSLGPLWDSPLHF. The CDR3 nucleotides are TGTGCCAGCAGCTTAGGACCCCTCTGGGATTCACCCCTCCACTTT.

This clone was recorded only once. The chain links TRBV7-2 to TRBJ2-5; D not certain. V lost 5 bases to trimming and J lost 1 base, with 11 bases between them. CDR3 length: 14 residues. Germline CDR1 and CDR2: SGHTA and FQGNSA. CDR3 bases: TGTGCCAGCAGCCCCCCCGGCCTCCAAGAGACCCAGTACTTC. This codes for CASSPPGLQETQYF. Using reference TRBV7-2 and TRBJ2-5 for the parts outside the CDR3, the full variable domain is GAGVSQSPSNKVTEKGKDVELRCDPISGHTALYWYRQSLGQGLEFLIYFQGNSAPDKSGLPSDRFSAERTGGSVSTLTIQRTQQEDSAVYLCASSPPGLQETQYFGPGTRLLVL.

V gene TRBV3-1 (or the pseudogene TRBV3-2) combines with J gene TRBJ2-7, with D hard to call. CDR3 length: 15 residues. Germline V gene data show CDR1 as LGHDT and CDR2 as YNNKEL (reference sequence). The V end was cut by 3 bases, the J end by 0 bases, with 12 bases between. The CDR3 is CASSHVGSLSYEQYF. Here the CDR3 DNA reads TGTGCCAGCAGCCACGTGGGGTCTCTCTCCTACGAGCAGTACTTC.

With respect to this clone: The sample carries other DNA sequences with the same CDR3. The chain recombines TRBV5-1 with TRBJ1-1; maybe TRBD1 (5 bases). Germline lookup yields CDR1 SGHRS and CDR2 YFSETQ. The V end lost 0 bases, the J end lost 1 base, and 7 bases lay between the germline ends. The CDR3 totals 14 residues. The CDR3 DNA is TGCGCCAGCAGCTTGGGAGACAGGAACACTGAAGCTTTCTTT. It is translated as CASSLGDRNTEAFF.

The chain couples TRBV18 to TRBJ2-3; a possible D gene is TRBD2 (5 bases). This CDR3 has 15 residues. CDR1 is KGHSH, CDR2 LQKENI, per germline. Trimming removed 4 bases at V and 3 bases at J, with 14 bases between. Here the CDR3 reads CASSLAGIRTDTQYF. As DNA, the CDR3 is TGTGCCAGCTCACTCGCCGGGATAAGAACAGATACGCAGTATTTT.

This chain connects TRBV18 to TRBJ2-1; D uncertain. CDR3 length equals 11 residues. The V end lost 3 bases, the J end lost 7 bases, and 4 bases lay between the germline ends. Germline V CDR1 and CDR2: KGHSH, LQKENI. CDR3 loop: CASSPANEQFF. As DNA, the CDR3 is TGTGCCAGCTCACCCGCTAATGAGCAGTTCTTC.

The chain joins TRBV11-1 to TRBJ1-3; TRBD1 is a possible D gene (5 bases). The CDR3 totals 14 residues. Per the germline V gene, CDR1 is SGHAT and CDR2 is FQDESV (reference sequence). The V and J ends lost 5 bases and 4 bases respectively, with 12 bases between them. The CDR3 reads CASSREGAGNTIYF. The DNA of the CDR3 is TGTGCCAGCAGCCGCGAAGGGGCCGGAAACACCATATATTTT.

The chain joins TRBV18 to TRBJ1-3; no clear D. Trimming left V 0 bases short and J 7 bases short, with 13 bases between. Germline V lookup: CDR1 KGHSH, CDR2 LQKENI. The CDR3 length is 15 residues. The CDR3 nucleotides read TGTGCCAGCTCACCACCAACGGGCTCGAGGAACACCATATATTTT. Its translation: CASSPPTGSRNTIYF.

The chain has TRBV15 and TRBJ1-5; unclear D gene. Trimming took off 4 bases at V and 4 bases at J, with 8 bases between the two ends. Germline V gene lookup returns CDR1 LNHNV and CDR2 YYDKDF (reference sequence). CDR3 length equals 13 residues. The CDR3 is CATSTSINQPQHF. In nucleotides, the CDR3 is TGTGCCACCAGCACCAGTATAAATCAGCCCCAGCATTTT.

J is TRBJ2-7 and V is TRBV6-2 or TRBV6-3; D is unresolved. The V end was cut by 5 bases, the J end by 1 base, with 15 bases between. Germline-derived CDR1 and CDR2 are MNHEY and SVGEGT. The CDR3 is 15 amino acids. The CDR3: CASSQWAWQSYEQYF. DNA of the CDR3: TGTGCCAGCAGTCAGTGGGCCTGGCAGTCCTACGAGCAGTACTTC.

The CDR3 nucleotides are TGTGCCAGCAGCCAAGAAGCACCAGACCTCCAGCAGTACTTC. Encoded protein: CASSQEAPDLQQYF. This chain joins TRBV3-1 (or the pseudogene TRBV3-2) and TRBJ2-7, with D hard to call. This CDR3 spans 14 amino acids. V shed 0 bases and J shed 8 bases, with 14 bases lying between them. CDR1 and CDR2 from the germline V gene are LGHDT and YNNKEL (reference sequence).

The count of this clone is one. This chain connects TRBV5-1 to TRBJ1-4, with D unresolved. From germline, CDR1 is SGHRS and CDR2 YFSETQ. The V end was cut by 0 bases, the J end by 8 bases, with 8 bases between. This CDR3 has 13 residues. The CDR3: CASSLATGEKLFF. The CDR3 DNA reads as TGCGCCAGCAGCTTGGCCACTGGGGAAAAACTGTTTTTT.